This TCR beta chain stems from a study of identical twins. Study-level points and caveats: Beta out-of-frame sequences displayed a weaker excess of sharing between twins.

Through template switching, a universal primer site was introduced, and the cDNA contained unique molecular identifiers. One entry per CDR3 protein, called by TCRdb with MiXCR from the 5' RACE reads. The top ten clones hold 4.3% of a sample with roughly 750,000 distinct CDR3 sequences, less than 25% of them seen once. With regard to this clonotype: Its antigen remains unidentified.

V was clipped by 2 bases and J by 4 bases; unmatched bases: 7. This CDR3 is 15 amino acids long. Germline-derived CDR1 and CDR2 are MNHEY and SVGAGI. These data were also reused for a study on T cells expressing NK-cell markers. This second study says: Sorted CD3+CD56-NKG2C+, CD3+CD56+NKG2C+ and CD3+CD56+NKG2C- T cells supplied the TCR beta repertoires. T cells sorted in several experiments were restricted to alpha-beta TCR T cells by an anti-gamma-delta TCR antibody.

V gene TRBV6-5 combines with J gene TRBJ2-5, with 7 bases lining up with TRBD1. Sequenced input: PBMCs. This sequence was found in a woman aged 18 to 35 in good health. In nucleotides, the CDR3 is TGTGCCAGCAGTTACACAACAGGGGACGTAGAGACCCAGTACTTC. This sequence encodes CASSYTTGDVETQYF.